This T cell receptor beta chain was recorded in a study of blood T cell repertoires in COVID-19. Study-wide background: Acute-phase and convalescent COVID-19 samples originated in the United States, Italy and Spain. PBMCs, B-cell-depleted T cells, or T cells provided the cDNA or gDNA that made up the material.

In the original workflow: Amplification of reference gene primers was used by the study to estimate nucleated cell counts. Repertoires were generated with immunoSEQ multiplex PCR, while TCRdb's copy carries only in-frame clones and drops some. D and trimming were read from the DNA, whereas the V and J calls and clone size are those reported in that table. The profile shows fewer than 250,000 clones, approximately 80% of them singletons. This clone was counted between two and nine times. Input material: peripheral blood. The clonotype comes from a man younger than 45 with active or convalescent COVID-19.

The CDR3 DNA reads as TGTGCCAGCAGTGAACGTGGCGGGGTCCCCTACAATGAGCAGTTCTTC. Protein: CASSERGGVPYNEQFF. This chain uses TRBV2 with TRBJ2-1, with D possibly TRBD2 on 6 matching bases. Germline loops: CDR1 SNHLY, CDR2 FYNNEI. V dropped 2 bases and J dropped 2 bases, with 13 bases sitting between them. This CDR3 is built from 16 residues.